What follows is one TCR beta chain and its context. The CDR3 spans 14 residues. Germline V CDR1 and CDR2: MNHEY, SVGEGT. Trimming cost V 4 bases and J 5 bases, with 14 bases left between them. This sample stems from a study of T-cell reconstitution after alpha-beta-depleted transplantation in children. The TCRbeta library incorporated unique molecular identifiers. TCRdb re-analysed the PCR reads in MiXCR, keeping a single row per CDR3 protein. This sample has about 360,000 distinct CDR3 sequences; 13% occur once, and the top ten carry 3.5% to 4.5%. This TCR came from a human donor who donated a stem cell graft to a child with Fanconi anemia. V is TRBV6-2 or TRBV6-3 and J is TRBJ1-1; D is possibly TRBD1 (6 bases). Sequencing used PBMCs, obtained from the stem cell graft. The CDR3 protein is CASSSSGARTEAFF. The CDR3 DNA reads TGTGCCAGCAGTTCGTCAGGGGCGAGGACTGAAGCTTTCTTT.